These 6 T cell receptor beta chains came from one sample sequenced in a study of human T cells and chemical hapten exposure. TCRdb fed the RACE reads into MiXCR, producing one record per CDR3 protein. The table lists 300,000 to 450,000 distinct CDR3 sequences, roughly 5.3% of them singletons. Noted time point: pre-sensitization, week 0. Regarding treatment: therapeutic diphenylcyclopropenone sensitization with weekly scalp DPC. This specimen was whole blood, taken in connection with sensitization to the hapten diphenylcyclopropenone (DPC). The receptors here all came from a woman between 45 and 65 years old with alopecia areata. Some clones in this sample may be carry-over from other donors' samples.

This clonotype turned up a few times. The rearrangement uses TRBV9 and TRBJ1-1; D may be TRBD1 (6 bases). This CDR3 has 14 residues. Germline CDR1 reads SGDLS; CDR2 reads YYNGEE. The ends were cut back, 1 base at V and 1 base at J, with 8 bases in the middle. The CDR3: CASSVIQGNTEAFF. CDR3 DNA sequence: TGTGCCAGCAGCGTAATACAGGGGAACACTGAAGCTTTCTTT.

This clonotype came up a few times. The genes are TRBV18 and TRBJ2-7; no clear D. Germline CDR1 KGHSH, CDR2 LQKENI. V lost 1 base and J lost 4, with 14 bases in between. The CDR3 is made up of 15 amino acids. The CDR3 loop reads CASSPRIIPGYEQYF. CDR3 DNA sequence: TGTGCCAGCTCACCACGGATAATCCCCGGGTACGAGCAGTACTTC.

This clonotype was seen ten or more times. The chain employs TRBV18 and TRBJ2-7; 12 bases are a match to TRBD2. The CDR3 runs 14 residues. Trimming took 5 bases from V and 5 from J; bases not matched to a gene: 4. CDR1 is KGHSH and CDR2 is LQKENI in the germline V gene. CDR3 in amino acids: CASSLTSGGNEQYF. The CDR3 region has the DNA TGTGCCAGCTCATTGACTAGCGGGGGTAACGAGCAGTACTTC.

Only a few counts were recorded for this clonotype. This chain connects TRBV5-6 to TRBJ1-6; TRBD1 matches at 11 bases. V lost 4 bases and J lost 0; bases outside the gene matches: 12. Per germline, CDR1 SGHDT and CDR2 YYEEEE. This CDR3 has 20 residues. The CDR3 DNA sequence: TGTGCCAGCAGCGTTTGGGGACAGGGGGATTGGAGCTCCTATAATTCACCCCTCCACTTT. Protein sequence: CASSVWGQGDWSSYNSPLHF. Together with reference TRBV5-6 and TRBJ1-6, the CDR3 gives the full variable domain: DAGVTQSPTHLIKTRGQQVTLRCSPKSGHDTVSWYQQALGQGPQFIFQYYEEEERQRGNFPDRFSGHQFPNYSSELNVNALLLGDSALYLCASSVWGQGDWSSYNSPLHFGNGTRLTVT.

This clonotype was counted between two and nine times. This chain connects TRBV24-1 to TRBJ1-1; the match to TRBD1 covers 9 bases. This CDR3 is built from 13 residues. Germline-derived CDR1 and CDR2 are KGHDR and SFDVKD. J gave up 8 bases and V 3 bases, and 3 bases lay outside the gene matches. CDR3 DNA sequence: TGTGCCACCAGTGATCGGACAGGGGCCGAAGCTTTCTTT. This translates into CATSDRTGAEAFF.

The table lists this clonotype with a few counts. This chain links TRBV9 with TRBJ2-3; D might be TRBD2 (5 bases). Between the trimmed V and J ends, which lost 0 bases and 2 bases, there was a span of 10 bases. This CDR3 comprises 15 residues. The germline V gene encodes CDR1 SGDLS and CDR2 YYNGEE. CDR3 sequence: CASSVDGLPTDTQYF. The CDR3 DNA reads as TGTGCCAGCAGCGTAGATGGACTGCCCACAGATACGCAGTATTTT.